The 11 T cell receptor beta chains in this list originate from one sample, sequenced in a study of blood T cell repertoires in COVID-19. Sequencing was performed with immunoSEQ multiplex PCR; in TCRdb, only in-frame clones are kept and a portion is missing. The sample includes approximately 70,000 clones, more than 65% of them seen just once. The specimen was peripheral blood. Source of these receptors: a woman between 55 and 75 years old with acute or convalescent COVID-19.

The V and J genes are TRBV27 and TRBJ1-6, with 10 nucleotides matching TRBD1. Germline trimming cut 5 bases from V and 7 bases from J; bases unmatched to any gene: 11. The germline V gene encodes CDR1 MNHEY and CDR2 SMNVEV (reference sequence). The CDR3 is 17 amino acids. For the CDR3, the DNA is TGTGCCAGCAGTGTGCGGACAGGGGGAATCACAAATTCACCCCTCCACTTT. The encoded protein is CASSVRTGGITNSPLHF.

The V gene is TRBV30, the J gene TRBJ2-6, with D possibly being TRBD2 (6 bases). The CDR3 spans 14 residues. CDR1 and CDR2 (germline): GTSNPN, SVGIG (reference sequence). Trimming removed 1 base at V and 2 bases at J, with 6 bases between. The CDR3 DNA follows: TGTGCCTGGAGTGCGGGGGCTGGGGCCAACGTCCTGACTTTC. Protein product: CAWSAGAGANVLTF.

CDR3 nucleotide sequence: TGTGCCAGCAGTTACCCCTTGACTGAACCCACAGATACGCAGTATTTT. Protein sequence: CASSYPLTEPTDTQYF. The chain uses TRBV6-2 or TRBV6-3 and TRBJ2-3; D unresolved. The ends were cut back, 2 bases at V and 2 bases at J, with 14 bases in the middle. The CDR3 totals 16 residues. CDR1 and CDR2 (germline): MNHEY, SVGEGT.

The chain's CDR3 is CASSSYAQGGQPQHF. The CDR3 DNA reads as TGTGCCAGCAGTTCGTACGCCCAAGGCGGTCAGCCCCAGCATTTT. The chain couples TRBV2 to TRBJ1-5; D remains unclear. V shed 5 bases and J shed 6 bases, with 17 bases lying between them. CDR1 is SNHLY, CDR2 FYNNEI, per germline. The CDR3 spans 15 residues. The full variable domain, rest sourced from reference TRBV2 and TRBJ1-5, is EPEVTQTPSHQVTQMGQEVILRCVPISNHLYFYWYRQILGQKVEFLVSFYNNEISEKSEIFDDQFSVERPDGSNFTLKIRSTKLEDSAMYFCASSSYAQGGQPQHFGDGTRLSIL.

The chain recombines TRBV6-1 with TRBJ2-3; 9 bases match TRBD2. The CDR3 runs to 17 residues. V dropped 0 bases and J dropped 6; count of bases not matched to a gene: 10. Germline V gene sequence: CDR1 MNHNS, CDR2 SASEGT. The CDR3 protein is CASSEALGAGGPDTQYF. In DNA, the CDR3 is TGTGCCAGCAGTGAAGCGCTTGGGGCGGGGGGGCCCGATACGCAGTATTTT.

The chain links TRBV27 to TRBJ2-3; D may be TRBD1 (5 bases). The CDR3 is 14 residues long. The germline CDR1 and CDR2 sequences are MNHEY and SMNVEV (reference sequence). The V and J ends lost 8 bases and 3 bases respectively, with 15 bases between them. CDR3 DNA: TGTGCCAGCTTGGGGCTAGGCCCAACAGATACGCAGTATTTT. This translates into CASLGLGPTDTQYF.

This clone was recorded a few times. The V call is TRBV11-2, the J call TRBJ2-7; no definite D call. The CDR3 loop spans 14 amino acids. Trimming left V 0 bases short and J 12 bases short, with 18 bases between. Per germline, CDR1 SGHAT and CDR2 FQNNGV. The CDR3 is CASSLEPSRRVLYF. The DNA of the CDR3 is TGTGCCAGCAGCTTAGAACCCTCCAGGCGCGTTCTGTACTTC.

This clone has just one count. The chain couples TRBV5-1 to TRBJ2-2, with TRBD2 matching 13 bases. CDR1 and CDR2 (germline): SGHRS, YFSETQ. The ends lost 2 bases at V and 6 bases at J; junction bases unmatched: 4. This CDR3 has 16 residues. The CDR3 spells CASSLTTSGGAGELFF. The CDR3 region has the DNA TGCGCCAGCAGCTTAACCACTAGCGGGGGGGCCGGGGAGCTGTTTTTT.

This rearrangement joins TRBV4-1 to TRBJ1-1, with 8 bases that match TRBD1. CDR1 MGHRA and CDR2 YSYEKL come from the germline V gene. After removal of 3 bases from V and 1 base from J, the junction contained 4 bases not matched to a gene. This CDR3 has 15 residues. The CDR3 nucleotides are TGCGCCAGCAGCCACGCAGGGGGCGGGAACACTGAAGCTTTCTTT. Translated: CASSHAGGGNTEAFF.

The chain is built from TRBV7-9 and TRBJ1-2; no clear D. This CDR3 is built from 14 residues. Trimming cost V 5 bases and J 3 bases, with 13 bases left between them. Germline V gene sequence: CDR1 SEHNR, CDR2 FQNEAQ (reference sequence). The CDR3 bases are TGTGCCAGCAGCCCCAAGGGCGGGGACTATGGCTACACCTTC. Amino acid sequence: CASSPKGGDYGYTF.

This clone was counted a single time. V and J are TRBV9 and TRBJ2-3; tentative D call: TRBD2 (5 bases). The germline V gene encodes CDR1 SGDLS and CDR2 YYNGEE. This CDR3 is 15 amino acids long. V dropped 4 bases and J dropped 2 bases, with 14 bases sitting between them. The CDR3: CASSQSGLSTDTQYF. The CDR3 nucleotides read TGTGCCAGCAGCCAAAGCGGACTCTCCACAGATACGCAGTATTTT.